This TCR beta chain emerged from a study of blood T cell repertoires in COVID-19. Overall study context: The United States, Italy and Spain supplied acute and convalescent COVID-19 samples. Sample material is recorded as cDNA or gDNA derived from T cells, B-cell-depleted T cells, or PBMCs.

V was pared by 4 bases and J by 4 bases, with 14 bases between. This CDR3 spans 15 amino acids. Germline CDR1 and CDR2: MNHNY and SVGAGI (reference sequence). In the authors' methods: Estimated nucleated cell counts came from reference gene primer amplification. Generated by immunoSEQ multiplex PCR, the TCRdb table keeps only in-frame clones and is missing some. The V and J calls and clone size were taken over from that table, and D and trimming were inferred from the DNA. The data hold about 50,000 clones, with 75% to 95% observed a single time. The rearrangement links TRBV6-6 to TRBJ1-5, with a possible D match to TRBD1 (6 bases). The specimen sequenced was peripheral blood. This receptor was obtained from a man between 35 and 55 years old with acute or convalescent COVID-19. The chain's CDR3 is CASSSEGGVNQPQHF. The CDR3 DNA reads TGTGCCAGCAGTTCCGAAGGGGGAGTAAATCAGCCCCAGCATTTT.